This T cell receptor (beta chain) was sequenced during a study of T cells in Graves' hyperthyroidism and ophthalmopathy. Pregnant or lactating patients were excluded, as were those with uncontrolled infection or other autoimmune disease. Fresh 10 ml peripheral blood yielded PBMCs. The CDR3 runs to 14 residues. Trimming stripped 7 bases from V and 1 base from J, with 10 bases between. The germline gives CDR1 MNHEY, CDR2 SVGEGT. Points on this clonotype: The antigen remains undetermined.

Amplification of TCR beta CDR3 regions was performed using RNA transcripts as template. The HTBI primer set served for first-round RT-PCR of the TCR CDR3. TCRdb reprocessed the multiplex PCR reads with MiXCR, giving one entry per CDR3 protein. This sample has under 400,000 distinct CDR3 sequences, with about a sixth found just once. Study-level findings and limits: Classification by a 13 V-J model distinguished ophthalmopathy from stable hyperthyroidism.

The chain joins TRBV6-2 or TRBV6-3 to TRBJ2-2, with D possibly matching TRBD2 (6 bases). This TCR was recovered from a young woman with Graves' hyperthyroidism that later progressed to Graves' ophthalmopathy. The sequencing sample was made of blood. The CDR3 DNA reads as TGTGCCAGCATAGGGAGGATGAACACCGGGGAGCTGTTTTTT. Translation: CASIGRMNTGELFF.